The 29 T cell receptor beta chains presented below share a single source sample, sequenced in a study of blood T cell repertoires in COVID-19. The data were produced by immunoSEQ multiplex PCR, yet TCRdb's version contains in-frame clones alone and is incomplete. The data show approximately 280,000 clones, with 80% to 90% seen just once and approximately 10% held by the top ten. The source material was peripheral blood. Every receptor here comes from a woman in her seventies with acute or convalescent COVID-19.

The table lists this clone with a few counts. The rearrangement uses TRBV2 and TRBJ1-5; D not certain. CDR3 length: 14 residues. Germline CDR1 and CDR2: SNHLY and FYNNEI. The V gene lost 4 bases and the J gene lost 3 bases, with 10 bases spanning the gap. CDR3 coding DNA: TGTGCCAGCAGTGGTTCGAGGGTCAATCAGCCCCAGCATTTT. Translating gives CASSGSRVNQPQHF.

The rearrangement joins TRBV20-1 to TRBJ2-7; possibly TRBD1 for D (5 bases). This CDR3 contains 11 residues. V was cut by 6 bases and J by 4 bases, with 10 bases left in between. CDR1 DFQATT and CDR2 SNEGSKA come from the germline V gene (reference sequence). The CDR3 loop reads CSAKQEYEQYF. CDR3 nucleotide sequence: TGCAGTGCAAAACAGGAATACGAGCAGTACTTC.

With regard to this clone: The sample has other DNA sequences that encode this CDR3 too. The chain has TRBV15 and TRBJ2-7; TRBD2 matches at 7 bases. The CDR3 loop spans 14 amino acids. Losses at the gene ends were 3 bases for V and 0 bases for J; bases not matched to a gene: 2. CDR1 and CDR2 from the germline V gene are LNHNV and YYDKDF (reference sequence). In DNA form, the CDR3 reads TGTGCCACCAGCAGGGGGGGGAGCTCCTACGAGCAGTACTTC. The encoded protein is CATSRGGSSYEQYF.

CDR3 DNA sequence: TGTGCCAGCAGTTACGGGACAGGAAGCCGTAATGAAAAACTGTTTTTT. Translated, it gives CASSYGTGSRNEKLFF. The chain uses TRBV6-6 and TRBJ1-4; 8 nucleotides agree with TRBD1. V shed 2 bases, J shed 4 bases, and the junction held 6 bases outside the gene matches. Germline loops: CDR1 MNHNY, CDR2 SVGAGI (reference sequence). The CDR3 contains 16 residues.

The chain couples TRBV6-6 to TRBJ2-5; D possibly corresponds to TRBD2 (5 bases). The germline V gene has CDR1 MNHNY and CDR2 SVGAGI (reference sequence). V lost 0 bases, J lost 7 bases, and 9 bases lay in between. The CDR3 is 13 amino acids. As DNA, the CDR3 is TGTGCCAGCAGTTACTCGGACGAGGGGACCCAGTACTTC. As protein: CASSYSDEGTQYF.

The chain carries TRBV5-1 and TRBJ1-3; TRBD1 aligns across 8 bases. J gave up 0 bases and V 3 bases, and 8 bases lay outside the gene matches. Germline V gives CDR1 SGHRS, CDR2 YFSETQ. The CDR3 runs to 17 residues. For the CDR3, the DNA is TGCGCCAGCAGCTCCGGGACAGGCCTCATCTCTGGAAACACCATATATTTT. It translates to CASSSGTGLISGNTIYF.

In this sample, this clone turned up a few times. The genes are TRBV6-6 and TRBJ2-1, with 9 bases aligning to TRBD2. This CDR3 region has 16 residues. The J segment lost 1 base and the V segment lost 5 bases, leaving 6 bases of the junction unmatched. Germline CDR1 and CDR2: MNHNY and SVGAGI (reference sequence). The CDR3 here is CASSPAGGSSYNEQFF. The CDR3 DNA is TGTGCCAGCAGTCCAGCGGGGGGCTCATCCTACAATGAGCAGTTCTTC.

The chain joins TRBV18 to TRBJ1-2, with 8 nucleotides matching TRBD1. The V and J ends lost 3 bases and 7 bases, in that order; junction bases with no gene match: 4. CDR1 KGHSH and CDR2 LQKENI come from the germline V gene. The CDR3 loop spans 13 amino acids. The CDR3 nucleotides read TGTGCCAGCTCACCGGGACAGGCGGCTGGCTACACCTTC. Protein sequence: CASSPGQAAGYTF.

This clone was observed a handful of times. The rearrangement links TRBV15 to TRBJ1-1; D is perhaps TRBD1 (6 bases). V lost 0 bases to trimming and J lost 10 bases, with 12 bases between them. CDR1 LNHNV and CDR2 YYDKDF come from the germline V gene (reference sequence). This CDR3 is 13 amino acids long. DNA of the CDR3: TGTGCCACCAGCAGAGATATGACAGGAGGAGCTTTCTTT. This encodes CATSRDMTGGAFF. Drawing the rest from reference TRBV15 and TRBJ1-1, the complete variable domain is DAMVIQNPRYQVTQFGKPVTLSCSQTLNHNVMYWYQQKSSQAPKLLFHYYDKDFNNEADTPDNFQSRRPNTSFCFLDIRSPGLGDTAMYLCATSRDMTGGAFFGQGTRLTVV.

V is TRBV27 and J is TRBJ2-7; maybe TRBD1 (5 bases). The CDR3 totals 14 residues. CDR1 and CDR2 from the germline V gene are MNHEY and SMNVEV (reference sequence). With 3 bases removed from V and 5 bases from J, the gap between germline ends came to 14 bases. The CDR3 spells CASSFQGSFHEQYF. CDR3 bases: TGTGCCAGCAGTTTCCAGGGAAGTTTCCACGAGCAGTACTTC.

This rearrangement joins TRBV7-2 to TRBJ2-2; D is unresolved. Germline V CDR1 and CDR2: SGHTA, FQGNSA. The CDR3 has 14 amino acids. Trimming cost V 5 bases and J 5 bases, with 12 bases left between them. CDR3 residues: CASSLGGATGELFF. The CDR3 DNA is TGTGCCAGCAGCCTCGGCGGAGCAACCGGGGAGCTGTTTTTT.

V gene TRBV2 combines with J gene TRBJ2-7; D unresolved. The V end lost 8 bases, the J end lost 3 bases, and 20 bases lay between the germline ends. Per the germline V gene, CDR1 is SNHLY and CDR2 is FYNNEI. There are 15 residues in the CDR3. CDR3 DNA sequence: TGTGCCAGCGGTTGGAGAGTCCAACGTGGCTACGAGCAGTACTTC. Its translation: CASGWRVQRGYEQYF.

The gene calls are TRBV2 and TRBJ2-1; TRBD2 matches at 8 bases. The trim removed 0 bases at V and 2 bases at J, leaving 0 bases unmatched. Germline V gene data show CDR1 as SNHLY and CDR2 as FYNNEI. The CDR3 covers 15 residues. This CDR3 reads CASSEARGAYNEQFF. The CDR3 DNA reads as TGTGCCAGCAGTGAAGCGCGGGGGGCCTACAATGAGCAGTTCTTC.

The rearrangement uses TRBV5-1 and TRBJ2-3, with 7 bases fitting TRBD1. This CDR3 spans 14 amino acids. The junction had 3 bases not matched to a gene; V was cut back by 3 bases and J by 2 bases. Germline-derived CDR1 and CDR2 are SGHRS and YFSETQ. The CDR3 is CASSSGQYTDTQYF. The CDR3 nucleotides are TGCGCCAGCAGCTCGGGACAGTACACAGATACGCAGTATTTT.

The gene calls are TRBV7-6 and TRBJ2-5; TRBD1 might be the D (5 bases). The CDR3 loop spans 13 amino acids. From germline, CDR1 is SGHVS and CDR2 FNYEAQ. V gave up 3 bases and J gave up 5 bases, with 10 bases separating them. The CDR3 reads CASSFGARETQYF. The CDR3 DNA sequence: TGTGCCAGCAGCTTTGGGGCTCGGGAGACCCAGTACTTC. Based on the CDR3 plus reference TRBV7-6 and TRBJ2-5, the full variable domain is GAGVSQSPRYKVTKRGQDVALRCDPISGHVSLYWYRQALGQGPEFLTYFNYEAQQDKSGLPNDRFSAERPEGSISTLTIQRTEQRDSAMYRCASSFGARETQYFGPGTRLLVL.

The rearrangement uses TRBV6-5 and TRBJ1-2; perhaps TRBD1 as D (5 bases). The CDR3 spans 14 residues. Germline V lookup: CDR1 MNHEY, CDR2 SVGAGI. Deletions cut 6 bases from V and 8 bases from J, with 19 bases between. CDR3 sequence (DNA): TGTGCCAGCAGCCGGGACTCGAGAACGGGGGGCTACACCTTC. This codes for CASSRDSRTGGYTF.

This chain joins TRBV6-2 or TRBV6-3 and TRBJ2-3, with D tentatively TRBD1 (6 bases). The V end lost 2 bases, the J end lost 4 bases, and 13 bases lay between the germline ends. The CDR3 contains 15 residues. The V gene's germline CDR1 is MNHEY and CDR2 SVGEGT. The CDR3 spells CASSYGARGPDTQYF. The CDR3 DNA sequence: TGTGCCAGCAGTTACGGGGCCAGGGGACCAGATACGCAGTATTTT.

The gene calls are TRBV19 and TRBJ2-5; D is unresolved. The V gene lost 5 bases and the J gene lost 7 bases, with 14 bases spanning the gap. The CDR3 has 13 amino acids. The germline gives CDR1 LNHDA, CDR2 SQIVND (reference sequence). The CDR3 DNA follows: TGTGCCAGTAGTGCCGAGTGGAAGCGGACCCAGTACTTC. Its protein is CASSAEWKRTQYF.

The chain joins TRBV14 to TRBJ1-2; D is undetermined. The CDR3 is made up of 13 amino acids. Trimming took off 0 bases at V and 8 bases at J, with 10 bases between the two ends. Germline loops: CDR1 SGHDN, CDR2 FVKESK. The CDR3 DNA is TGTGCCAGCAGCCAAGATTTTTCGGGAGGCTACACCTTC. Translating gives CASSQDFSGGYTF.

V gene TRBV18 combines with J gene TRBJ2-3; TRBD1 is a possible D gene (5 bases). This CDR3 comprises 15 residues. Germline V gene sequence: CDR1 KGHSH, CDR2 LQKENI. V was trimmed by 2 bases and J by 1 base, leaving 10 bases between them. The CDR3 DNA sequence: TGTGCCAGCTCACCAGGGGCCTTGGGCACAGATACGCAGTATTTT. Protein: CASSPGALGTDTQYF.

This sequence joins TRBV11-2 and TRBJ2-3; TRBD1 aligns across 7 bases. V lost 3 bases, J lost 5 bases, and 5 bases stayed unmatched. The germline CDR1 and CDR2 sequences are SGHAT and FQNNGV. The CDR3 is 14 amino acids. The CDR3 DNA sequence: TGTGCCAGCAGCTTGGGCAGGGGGAGAGATACGCAGTATTTT. This encodes CASSLGRGRDTQYF.

The chain links TRBV27 to TRBJ2-7; possibly TRBD1 for D (6 bases). This CDR3 is built from 15 residues. CDR1 and CDR2 from the germline V gene are MNHEY and SMNVEV (reference sequence). V dropped 2 bases and J dropped 2 bases, with 13 bases sitting between them. CDR3 bases: TGTGCCAGCAGTTTAAGTGTGCAGGGGCCCTACGAGCAGTACTTC. Protein sequence: CASSLSVQGPYEQYF.

This clone appeared a single time. V gene TRBV13 combines with J gene TRBJ2-7; 12 bases map to TRBD2. CDR3 length equals 14 residues. Germline assignment: CDR1 PRHDT and CDR2 FYEKMQ (reference sequence). V shed 4 bases and J 6 bases; nucleotides not matched to a gene: 4. This chain's CDR3 is CASSSSGGAVEQYF. The CDR3 nucleotides read TGTGCCAGCAGCTCTAGCGGGGGGGCCGTCGAGCAGTACTTC.

V usage is TRBV5-1 and J usage is TRBJ2-5, with 10 bases lining up with TRBD2. Germline CDR1 and CDR2: SGHRS and YFSETQ. The CDR3 consists of 16 residues. The junction had 9 bases not matched to a gene; V was cut back by 2 bases and J by 5 bases. The CDR3 sequence: CASSLERGGRAETQYF. CDR3 DNA sequence: TGCGCCAGCAGCTTAGAGCGGGGGGGCCGCGCGGAGACCCAGTACTTC.

The chain has TRBV19 and TRBJ2-2, with D perhaps TRBD2 (7 bases). V gave up 7 bases and J gave up 5 bases, with 23 bases separating them. This CDR3 has 17 amino acids. Germline V gene lookup returns CDR1 LNHDA and CDR2 SQIVND (reference sequence). In nucleotides, the CDR3 is TGTGCCAGTACCTTACTAGGAGGGGGGGCCAGGACCGGGGAGCTGTTTTTT. Its protein product is CASTLLGGGARTGELFF.

The chain has TRBV7-9 and TRBJ1-1; weak D call: TRBD1 (5 bases). Germline V lookup: CDR1 SEHNR, CDR2 FQNEAQ (reference sequence). This CDR3 region has 15 residues. Trimming pared 3 bases from V and 6 bases from J, leaving 17 bases between. The CDR3 is CASSLFSGRFSEAFF. The CDR3 region has the DNA TGTGCCAGCAGCTTGTTTTCAGGGCGATTCTCTGAAGCTTTCTTT.

This clone was found once. Distinct nucleotide sequences in the sample also encode this CDR3. The chain is built from TRBV5-1 and TRBJ2-5; the match to TRBD2 covers 7 bases. From germline, CDR1 is SGHRS and CDR2 YFSETQ. V shed 3 bases, J shed 5 bases, and the junction held 4 bases outside the gene matches. There are 13 residues in the CDR3. CDR3 residues: CASSSISGETQYF. For the CDR3, the DNA is TGCGCCAGCAGCTCGATTAGCGGGGAGACCCAGTACTTC.

The chain combines TRBV24-1 with TRBJ1-1; D not certain. This CDR3 contains 15 residues. CDR1 is KGHDR, CDR2 SFDVKD, per germline. Deletions cut 7 bases from V and 0 bases from J, with 14 bases between. In nucleotides, the CDR3 is TGTGCCACCAGGGCCGGGTCGGGAATGAACACTGAAGCTTTCTTT. This encodes CATRAGSGMNTEAFF.

V gene TRBV18 combines with J gene TRBJ1-1; D unclear. Trimming shortened V by 6 bases and J by 5 bases, and 16 bases separated the two germline ends. The germline CDR1 and CDR2 sequences are KGHSH and LQKENI. This CDR3 contains 14 residues. This chain's CDR3 is CASSFDERGTEAFF. As DNA, the CDR3 is TGTGCCAGCTCCTTCGACGAACGAGGGACTGAAGCTTTCTTT. The full variable domain, its missing parts supplied by reference TRBV18 and TRBJ1-1, is NAGVMQNPRHLVRRRGQEARLRCSPMKGHSHVYWYRQLPEEGLKFMVYLQKENIIDESGMPKERFSAEFPKEGPSILRIQQVVRGDSAAYFCASSFDERGTEAFFGQGTRLTVV.